The entry below gives a single T cell receptor beta chain sequence along with its context. Its antigen is undetermined. CDR3 length: 14 residues. Losses at the gene ends were 4 bases for V and 6 bases for J; bases not matched to a gene: 9. Germline assignment: CDR1 SQVTM and CDR2 ANQGSEA. This sample was included in a study of tumor-infiltrating lymphocytes in primary liver carcinoma. Study overall: Ages ranged from 30 to 69, with HCC or mixed HCC-cholangiocarcinoma. The study, taken as a whole, reports: Tumors had a significantly higher top-250-clone fraction than blood (p = 0.039).

Germline DNA was extracted alongside blood RNA, which was obtained from unsorted whole blood. Patients in the cohort were treatment-naive and living with chronic HBV infection. The template, 500 ng total RNA, yielded TCR beta cDNA made with a constant-region primer. Three-round nested multiplex PCR performed with slightly modified ARM-PCR produced the TCR beta libraries. Running 10 cycles apiece, the first two PCR rounds relied on TRBV1-TRBV30 forward primers together with a C-beta reverse primer. From the multiplex PCR reads, TCRdb called clonotypes with MiXCR, one entry per CDR3 protein. The table records approximately 320,000 distinct CDR3 sequences, nearly 60% of them present only once.

This chain uses TRBV29-1 with TRBJ2-7; TRBD1 agrees at 10 bases. Sequencing used peripheral blood. The TCR comes from a woman aged 30 to 39 with primary liver carcinoma and hepatitis B virus infection. The CDR3 DNA sequence: TGCAGCGTTGTAGGACAGGGGGGAGAAGGCGAGCAGTACTTC. It specifies CSVVGQGGEGEQYF.